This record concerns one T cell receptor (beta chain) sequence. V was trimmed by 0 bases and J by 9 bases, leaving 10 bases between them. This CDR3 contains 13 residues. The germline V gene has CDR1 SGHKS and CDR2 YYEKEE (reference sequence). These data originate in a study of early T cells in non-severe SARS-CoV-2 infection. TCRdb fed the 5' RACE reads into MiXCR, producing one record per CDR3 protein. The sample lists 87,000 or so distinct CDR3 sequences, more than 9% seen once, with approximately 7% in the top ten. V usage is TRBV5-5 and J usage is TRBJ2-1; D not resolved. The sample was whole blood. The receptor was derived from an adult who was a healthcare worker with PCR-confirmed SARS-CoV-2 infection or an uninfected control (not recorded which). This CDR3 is CASSLVFGSEQFF. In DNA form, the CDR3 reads TGTGCCAGCAGCTTGGTTTTCGGCAGTGAGCAGTTCTTC.